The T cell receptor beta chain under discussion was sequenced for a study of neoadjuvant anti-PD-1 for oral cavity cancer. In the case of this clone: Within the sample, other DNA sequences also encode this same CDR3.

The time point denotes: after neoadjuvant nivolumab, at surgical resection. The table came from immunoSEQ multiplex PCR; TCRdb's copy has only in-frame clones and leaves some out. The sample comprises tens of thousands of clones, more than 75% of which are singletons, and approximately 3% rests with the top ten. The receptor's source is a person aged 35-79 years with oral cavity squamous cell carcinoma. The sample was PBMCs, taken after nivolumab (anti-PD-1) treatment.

CDR3 DNA: TGCAGTGCGAGACTGAACACTGAAGCTTTCTTT. It yields the protein CSARLNTEAFF. The V call is TRBV20-1, the J call TRBJ1-1, with D uncertain. Trimming left V 6 bases short and J 0 bases short, with 5 bases between. The CDR3 spans 11 residues. In germline, CDR1 is DFQATT, CDR2 SNEGSKA (reference sequence).